These 27 T cell receptor beta chains were all obtained from the same sample, sequenced in a study of T cells after yellow fever vaccination. TCRdb analysed the 5' RACE reads with MiXCR anew, one entry per CDR3 protein. The sample includes over 85,000 distinct CDR3 sequences, approximately 9% of them seen just once. The specimen comprised CD8+ T cells not binding an NS4B(214-222) dextramer, sorted from PBMCs, sampled around 15 days after the first yellow fever vaccination. The receptors stem from a man between 18 and 35 years old who received the YFV17D yellow fever vaccine.

The DNA of the CDR3 is TGTGCCAGCAGCCCACAAAGAGGGACTAGCGGGGCCATCAGCGATACGCAGTATTTT. Translating it yields CASSPQRGTSGAISDTQYF. The gene calls are TRBV14 and TRBJ2-3, with TRBD2 matching 13 bases. Looked up from germline, CDR1 is SGHDN and CDR2 is FVKESK. This CDR3 has 19 residues. V dropped 4 bases and J dropped 6; count of bases not matched to a gene: 16.

This clonotype turned up a few times. This chain uses TRBV29-1 with TRBJ1-2, with D uncertain. The length of the CDR3 is 14 residues. CDR1 is SQVTM and CDR2 is ANQGSEA in the germline V gene. V was trimmed by 4 bases and J by 0 bases, leaving 12 bases between them. The CDR3 sequence: CSVGISSANYGYTF. In nucleotides, the CDR3 is TGCAGCGTTGGAATAAGCTCAGCTAACTATGGCTACACCTTC.

The V gene is TRBV4-1, the J gene TRBJ2-2; D perhaps matches TRBD2 (6 bases). V gave up 4 bases and J gave up 7 bases, with 16 bases separating them. The CDR3 covers 15 residues. The V gene's germline CDR1 is MGHRA and CDR2 YSYEKL. In DNA, the CDR3 is TGCGCCAGCAGCCCCAGGCAGAGGGAGGACGGGGAGCTGTTTTTT. Translating it yields CASSPRQREDGELFF.

This clonotype was counted ten times or more. The chain uses TRBV12-3 or TRBV12-4 and TRBJ2-1, with TRBD2 matching over 11 bases. The CDR3 has 13 residues. With V trimmed by 7 bases and J by 15 bases, 11 bases remained unmatched. The CDR3 reads CASTHSGTSGLFF. The CDR3 DNA reads as TGTGCCAGCACCCATTCCGGGACTAGCGGTCTGTTCTTC.

This clonotype was counted ten times or more. The chain links TRBV6-1 to TRBJ2-3, with 7 bases that match TRBD2. Germline V gives CDR1 MNHNS, CDR2 SASEGT. The CDR3 length is 15 residues. V dropped 8 bases and J dropped 2; count of bases not matched to a gene: 10. This CDR3 is CASRLAGVLTDTQYF. The CDR3 DNA reads as TGTGCCAGCCGCCTCGCGGGGGTCCTCACAGATACGCAGTATTTT.

Ten or more counts support this clonotype. This chain connects TRBV12-3 or TRBV12-4 to TRBJ2-6, with D uncertain. CDR3 size: 16 residues. Trimming shortened V by 1 base and J by 0 bases, and 7 bases separated the two germline ends. CDR3 region: CASSLDRVSGANVLTF. CDR3 coding DNA: TGTGCCAGCAGTTTAGATCGGGTCTCTGGGGCCAACGTCCTGACTTTC.

This clonotype has only a few counts. The chain carries TRBV12-3 or TRBV12-4 and TRBJ2-1, with TRBD2 matching 7 bases. The CDR3 runs to 16 residues. With V trimmed by 3 bases and J by 1 base, 6 bases remained unmatched. The CDR3 region is CASSFLGGGSYNEQFF. CDR3 coding DNA: TGTGCCAGCAGTTTTTTGGGCGGGGGATCCTACAATGAGCAGTTCTTC.

The chain recombines TRBV12-3 or TRBV12-4 with TRBJ2-5; 8 bases line up with TRBD1. Losses at the gene ends were 10 bases for V and 4 bases for J; bases not matched to a gene: 11. CDR3 length: 14 amino acids. The CDR3 loop reads CATRPGQGGETQYF. As DNA, the CDR3 is TGTGCCACCCGTCCTGGACAGGGAGGAGAGACCCAGTACTTC.

V gene TRBV7-9 combines with J gene TRBJ1-3; D gene unclear. Germline CDR1 reads SEHNR; CDR2 reads FQNEAQ (reference sequence). This CDR3 region has 14 residues. Trimming left V 5 bases short and J 2 bases short, with 10 bases between. CDR3 in DNA: TGTGCCAGCAGCCAGTGGATTACTGGAAACACCATATATTTT. Amino acids: CASSQWITGNTIYF.

This clonotype was found a few times. The DNA of the CDR3 is TGTGCCAGCAGCTTCACCAACCCTGTGAAGGACAGCAGCTCCTACGAGCAGTACGTC. Protein: CASSFTNPVKDSSSYEQYV. The V and J genes are TRBV11-1 and TRBJ2-7; tentative D call: TRBD1 (6 bases). CDR3 size: 19 residues. Trimming removed 3 bases from V and 0 bases from J, with 24 bases in between. Germline loops: CDR1 SGHAT, CDR2 FQDESV (reference sequence).

This sequence joins TRBV19 and TRBJ2-1, with D unclear. The CDR3 runs to 15 residues. V gave up 2 bases and J gave up 0 bases, with 8 bases separating them. CDR1 LNHDA and CDR2 SQIVND come from the germline V gene (reference sequence). The chain's CDR3 is CASSIPLSSYNEQFF. DNA for the CDR3: TGTGCCAGTAGTATACCCCTGAGCTCCTACAATGAGCAGTTCTTC.

V gene TRBV7-9 combines with J gene TRBJ2-7, with a possible D match to TRBD2 (6 bases). Germline lookup yields CDR1 SEHNR and CDR2 FQNEAQ (reference sequence). The ends were cut back, 1 base at V and 6 bases at J, with 7 bases in the middle. The CDR3 contains 12 residues. The CDR3, as DNA: TGTGCCAGCAGCTTAGGCGGGGCCGAGCAGTACGTC. It specifies CASSLGGAEQYV.

In its sample, this clonotype was seen a few times. The gene calls are TRBV7-9 and TRBJ2-1; D possibly uses TRBD1 or TRBD2 (7 bases each). V was clipped by 5 bases and J by 8 bases, with 10 bases between them. The CDR3 loop spans 12 amino acids. The germline V gene encodes CDR1 SEHNR and CDR2 FQNEAQ (reference sequence). In DNA form, the CDR3 reads TGTGCCAGCAGCCAGGGGGGGCATGAGCAGTTCTTC. Residues: CASSQGGHEQFF.

There are a few counts of this clonotype. This rearrangement joins TRBV7-2 to TRBJ2-1; TRBD2 matches at 12 bases. The V and J ends lost 5 bases and 3 bases, in that order; junction bases with no gene match: 2. CDR3 size: 15 residues. The germline V gene encodes CDR1 SGHTA and CDR2 FQGNSA. The CDR3 DNA is TGTGCCAGCAGCCCGACTAGCGGGAGCTACAATGAGCAGTTCTTC. Protein sequence: CASSPTSGSYNEQFF.

The gene calls are TRBV29-1 and TRBJ1-2; D call uncertain. This CDR3 comprises 11 residues. Germline V CDR1 and CDR2: SQVTM, ANQGSEA. V was clipped by 2 bases and J by 4 bases, with 5 bases between them. CDR3 nucleotides: TGCAGCGTTGAATCCTCCTATGGCTACACCTTC. Translated: CSVESSYGYTF.

V and J are TRBV7-6 and TRBJ2-4, with a possible D match to TRBD2 (5 bases). The V gene's germline CDR1 is SGHVS and CDR2 FNYEAQ. Trimming cost V 5 bases and J 0 bases, with 11 bases left between them. The CDR3 runs to 15 residues. As DNA, the CDR3 is TGTGCCAGCAGCCATAGAGGACTAGCCAAAAACATTCAGTACTTC. Translated, it gives CASSHRGLAKNIQYF.

This chain joins TRBV6-1 and TRBJ2-7, with D maybe TRBD1 (5 bases). Germline V CDR1 and CDR2: MNHNS, SASEGT. V gave up 6 bases and J gave up 0 bases, with 9 bases separating them. The CDR3 runs to 13 residues. CDR3 amino acids: CASSPGYSYEQYV. The CDR3 DNA sequence: TGTGCCAGCAGCCCAGGGTACTCCTACGAGCAGTACGTC.

This clonotype has ten or more counts. The chain couples TRBV4-3 to TRBJ2-7; D is perhaps TRBD1 (5 bases). The germline gives CDR1 LGHNA, CDR2 YSLEER. This CDR3 is 15 amino acids long. V lost 0 bases and J lost 2, with 11 bases in between. The CDR3: CASSQDWSGTYEQYF. As DNA, the CDR3 is TGCGCCAGCAGCCAAGATTGGTCAGGGACCTACGAGCAGTACTTC.

A few counts support this clonotype. The rearrangement joins TRBV3-1 to TRBJ1-2; D is perhaps TRBD1 (6 bases). V dropped 4 bases and J dropped 4 bases, with 13 bases sitting between them. The CDR3 loop spans 14 amino acids. CDR1 is LGHDT and CDR2 is YNNKEL in the germline V gene (reference sequence). DNA for the CDR3: TGTGCCAGCAGCCCGGGACATACATTCTATGGCTACACCTTC. This encodes CASSPGHTFYGYTF.

This chain uses TRBV27 with TRBJ2-7; D is undetermined. CDR1 MNHEY and CDR2 SMNVEV come from the germline V gene (reference sequence). V was shortened by 4 bases and J by 3 bases, with 10 bases between the two germline ends. This CDR3 contains 13 residues. The CDR3 DNA reads as TGTGCCAGCAGTTCCCTAGTGAACTACGAGCAGTACGTC. It translates to CASSSLVNYEQYV.

This clonotype was recorded at least ten times. The V gene is TRBV15, the J gene TRBJ2-7; the D is unclear. Germline V gene data show CDR1 as LNHNV and CDR2 as YYDKDF (reference sequence). The CDR3 is made up of 12 amino acids. V was pared by 5 bases and J by 1 base, with 6 bases between. The CDR3 protein is CATSDKSYEQYF. CDR3 nucleotides: TGTGCCACCAGCGACAAGTCCTACGAGCAGTACTTC. The whole variable domain, remainder taken from reference TRBV15 and TRBJ2-7, is DAMVIQNPRYQVTQFGKPVTLSCSQTLNHNVMYWYQQKSSQAPKLLFHYYDKDFNNEADTPDNFQSRRPNTSFCFLDIRSPGLGDTAMYLCATSDKSYEQYFGPGTRLTVT.

This clonotype was seen at least ten times. This chain joins TRBV7-6 and TRBJ1-1, with 8 positions matching TRBD1. There are 15 residues in the CDR3. Germline CDR1 is SGHVS and CDR2 is FNYEAQ. V dropped 1 base and J dropped 5; count of bases not matched to a gene: 6. CDR3 in amino acids: CASSLGTGLKTEAFF. CDR3 nucleotides: TGTGCCAGCAGCTTAGGGACAGGGTTAAAGACTGAAGCTTTCTTT.

This chain links TRBV28 with TRBJ1-5, with D perhaps matching TRBD1 (5 bases). The V end lost 7 bases, the J end lost 3 bases, and 13 bases lay between the germline ends. The CDR3 extends over 14 amino acids. The germline CDR1 and CDR2 sequences are MDHEN and SYDVKM. CDR3 in amino acids: CASTSDTVNQPQHF. The CDR3 region has the DNA TGTGCCAGCACCTCGGACACGGTCAATCAGCCCCAGCATTTT.

This clonotype has just a few counts. The chain couples TRBV29-1 to TRBJ2-2, with D uncertain. This CDR3 spans 13 amino acids. Germline V CDR1 and CDR2: SQVTM, ANQGSEA. Deletions cut 2 bases from V and 4 bases from J, with 8 bases between. CDR3 region: CSVEWVSTGELFF. CDR3 sequence (DNA): TGCAGCGTTGAATGGGTCAGCACCGGGGAGCTGTTTTTT.

The table lists this clonotype with a few counts. V is TRBV6-5 and J is TRBJ2-7; TRBD1 matches at 9 bases. Germline CDR1 MNHEY, CDR2 SVGAGI. V dropped 0 bases and J dropped 6; count of bases not matched to a gene: 12. This CDR3 comprises 17 residues. In DNA, the CDR3 is TGTGCCAGCAGTTACTCGCAGCCGATTACAGGGGGCGTCGAGCAGTACGTC. This encodes CASSYSQPITGGVEQYV.

This clonotype is a singleton in its sample. This sequence joins TRBV27 and TRBJ2-7; no firm D call. V shed 6 bases and J shed 4 bases, with 4 bases lying between them. CDR3 size: 10 residues. Germline V gives CDR1 MNHEY, CDR2 SMNVEV (reference sequence). CDR3 nucleotide sequence: TGTGCCAGCAGCATATACGAGCAGTACGTC. It yields the protein CASSIYEQYV.

In this sample, this clonotype turned up many times. Here the CDR3 reads CASSFLVDKTTDTQYF. The CDR3 nucleotides are TGTGCCAGCAGTTTTTTGGTGGACAAAACCACAGATACGCAGTATTTT. This chain uses TRBV12-3 or TRBV12-4 with TRBJ2-3; D perhaps matches TRBD1 (5 bases). The CDR3 spans 16 residues. V was clipped by 3 bases and J by 2 bases, with 15 bases between them.